This T cell receptor (beta chain) comes out of a study of blood T cell repertoires in COVID-19. At the level of the study: Acute-phase and convalescent COVID-19 samples originated in the United States, Italy and Spain.

The ends were cut back, 2 bases at V and 4 bases at J, with 12 bases in the middle. The V gene's germline CDR1 is SGDLS and CDR2 YYNGEE. The CDR3 runs 14 residues. Participant-given clinical history determined each cohort assignment. Authors' data handling: Reference gene primer amplification yielded estimated nucleated cell counts. Only in-frame clones appear in the TCRdb table, and some are missing; sequencing was by immunoSEQ multiplex PCR. That table supplies the V and J calls and clone size; D and trimming were determined from the DNA. This sample carries 150,000 to 200,000 clones, 70% to 85% of them seen once, and the ten largest clones take roughly 5.2%.

The clonotype originates from a woman aged 55-75 years with acute COVID-19. The chain has TRBV9 and TRBJ1-1; D not certain. Sequenced sample: PBMCs or T cells enriched from blood (not recorded which). CDR3 DNA: TGTGCCAGCAGCGTTTGGCAGGTGGCCACTGAAGCTTTCTTT. It codes for CASSVWQVATEAFF. Drawing the rest from reference TRBV9 and TRBJ1-1, the complete variable domain is DSGVTQTPKHLITATGQRVTLRCSPRSGDLSVYWYQQSLDQGLQFLIQYYNGEERAKGNILERFSAQQFPDLHSELNLSSLELGDSALYFCASSVWQVATEAFFGQGTRLTVV.